The T cell receptor beta chain under discussion was sequenced for a study of T cells in Graves' hyperthyroidism and ophthalmopathy. For the study at large: Pretreatment peripheral blood was obtained at initial diagnosis.

It was RNA transcripts that yielded the amplified TCR beta CDR3 regions. A set of HTBI primers served as the primers for a first-round RT-PCR of the TCR CDR3. TCRdb re-called the multiplex PCR reads with MiXCR, one entry per CDR3 protein. The sample lists a few hundred thousand distinct CDR3 sequences, under 15% occurring once. Germline V lookup: CDR1 SGHTA, CDR2 FQGTGA. CDR3 length equals 13 residues. From less than 13 ml of fresh peripheral blood, PBMCs were isolated. Comment on this clonotype: Since a much larger clone is just one base distant, this may be a read error.

This TCR was sampled from a woman aged 25 to 39 with Graves' hyperthyroidism. V usage is TRBV7-3 and J usage is TRBJ2-5, with D uncertain. Sequenced material: blood. The CDR3, as DNA: TGTGCCAACAGCTCCGCCAGGAGAGAGACCCAGTACTTC. It is translated as CANSSARRETQYF.